The 10 T cell receptor beta chains given below trace back to one sample, sequenced in a study of blood T cell repertoires in COVID-19. Data came from immunoSEQ multiplex PCR; TCRdb stores just in-frame clones and leaves some out. The table includes over 25,000 clones, approximately 93% detected once. Sequenced input: peripheral blood. The receptors were sampled from a man in his sixties with acute or convalescent COVID-19.

The V call is TRBV2, the J call TRBJ2-1, with 12 positions matching TRBD2. The CDR3 runs to 14 residues. With 5 bases clipped from V and 7 bases from J, the junction kept 3 bases outside the gene matches. Per germline, CDR1 SNHLY and CDR2 FYNNEI. The CDR3 DNA sequence: TGTGCCAGCAGTCTAGCGGGAGGGTCTAATGAGCAGTTCTTC. Translation gives CASSLAGGSNEQFF. Together with reference TRBV2 and TRBJ2-1, the CDR3 gives the full variable domain: EPEVTQTPSHQVTQMGQEVILRCVPISNHLYFYWYRQILGQKVEFLVSFYNNEISEKSEIFDDQFSVERPDGSNFTLKIRSTKLEDSAMYFCASSLAGGSNEQFFGPGTRLTVL.

This clone was picked up one time. The same CDR3 is also encoded by other DNA sequences in this sample. The genes are TRBV18 and TRBJ1-4, with 9 bases matching TRBD1. This CDR3 is 14 amino acids long. J was trimmed by 5 bases and V by 3 bases; bases with no gene match: 1. Per the germline V gene, CDR1 is KGHSH and CDR2 is LQKENI. CDR3 sequence (DNA): TGTGCCAGCTCACCCGGACAGGGGAATGAAAAACTGTTTTTT. It encodes CASSPGQGNEKLFF.

The chain uses TRBV4-1 and TRBJ2-7; 8 nucleotides match TRBD2. Germline CDR1 MGHRA, CDR2 YSYEKL. J lost 4 bases, V lost 1 base, and 3 bases had no gene match. CDR3 length equals 14 residues. The DNA of the CDR3 is TGCGCCAGCAGCCAAGTTGCGGGAGGATACGAGCAGTACGTC. The encoded protein is CASSQVAGGYEQYV.

The chain joins TRBV7-2 to TRBJ2-1; TRBD2 aligns across 7 bases. The length of the CDR3 is 16 residues. Losses at the gene ends were 1 base for V and 0 bases for J; bases not matched to a gene: 3. The germline CDR1 and CDR2 sequences are SGHTA and FQGNSA. For the CDR3, the DNA is TGTGCCAGCAGCTTAGGAAGCGGGGCCTCCTACAATGAGCAGTTCTTC. This encodes CASSLGSGASYNEQFF.

The rearrangement links TRBV5-4 to TRBJ1-2; TRBD1 matches 11 bases. Germline CDR1 and CDR2: SGHNT and YYREEE (reference sequence). The CDR3 is made up of 14 amino acids. V lost 5 bases, J lost 4 bases, and 4 bases stayed unmatched. The CDR3 is CASRRTGGGYGYTF. In DNA form, the CDR3 reads TGTGCCAGCAGGCGGACAGGGGGCGGCTATGGCTACACCTTC.

The chain carries TRBV27 and TRBJ1-1; D perhaps matches TRBD1 (5 bases). Trimming stripped 5 bases from V and 2 bases from J, with 9 bases between. The germline V gene has CDR1 MNHEY and CDR2 SMNVEV (reference sequence). CDR3 size: 13 residues. The CDR3 here is CASSAQGNTEAFF. The CDR3, as DNA: TGTGCCAGCAGTGCTCAGGGAAACACTGAAGCTTTCTTT.

The J gene is TRBJ1-2, the V gene TRBV29-1, with D possibly TRBD1 on 6 matching bases. The CDR3 totals 11 residues. V shed 3 bases and J shed 8 bases, with 10 bases lying between them. Germline loops: CDR1 SQVTM, CDR2 ANQGSEA. This CDR3 reads CSVEGAKGYTF. In DNA form, the CDR3 reads TGCAGCGTTGAGGGGGCGAAGGGCTACACCTTC.

The V gene is TRBV19, the J gene TRBJ1-1; TRBD1 matches 9 bases. CDR3 length: 15 amino acids. J gave up 1 base and V 1 base, and 1 base lay outside the gene matches. Germline V gives CDR1 LNHDA, CDR2 SQIVND (reference sequence). The CDR3, as DNA: TGTGCCAGTAGTATAGGGACAGGGGAGAACACTGAAGCTTTCTTT. Translation: CASSIGTGENTEAFF.

The CDR3, as DNA: TGTGCCAGCTCAACGGACAGGGGCAATCAGCCCCAGCATTTT. This gives the protein CASSTDRGNQPQHF. The gene calls are TRBV18 and TRBJ1-5, with 8 bases identical to TRBD1. The ends lost 5 bases at V and 2 bases at J; junction bases unmatched: 2. The CDR3 contains 14 residues. Germline V gene sequence: CDR1 KGHSH, CDR2 LQKENI. The variable domain in full, with the rest retrieved from reference TRBV18 and TRBJ1-5, is NAGVMQNPRHLVRRRGQEARLRCSPMKGHSHVYWYRQLPEEGLKFMVYLQKENIIDESGMPKERFSAEFPKEGPSILRIQQVVRGDSAAYFCASSTDRGNQPQHFGDGTRLSIL.

V and J are TRBV6-1 and TRBJ2-3, with a weak D call TRBD2 (6 bases). Germline CDR1 is MNHNS and CDR2 is SASEGT. CDR3 size: 15 residues. Deletions cut 1 base from V and 2 bases from J, with 10 bases between. The CDR3 DNA follows: TGTGCCAGCAGTGAAGGACTAGAGGTCACAGATACGCAGTATTTT. It yields the protein CASSEGLEVTDTQYF.